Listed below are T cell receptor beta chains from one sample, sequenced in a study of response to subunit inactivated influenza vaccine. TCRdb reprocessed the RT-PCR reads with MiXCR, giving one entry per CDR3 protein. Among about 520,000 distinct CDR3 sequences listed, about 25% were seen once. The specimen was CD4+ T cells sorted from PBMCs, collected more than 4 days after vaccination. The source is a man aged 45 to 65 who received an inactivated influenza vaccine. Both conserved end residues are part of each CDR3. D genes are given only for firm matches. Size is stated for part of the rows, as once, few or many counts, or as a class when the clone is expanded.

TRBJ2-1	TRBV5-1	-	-	CASSSSLQAAYNEQFF	TGCGCCAGCAGCTCCTCCCTACAGGCAGCCTACAATGAGCAGTTCTTC
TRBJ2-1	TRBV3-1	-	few	CASSQDLISEQFF	TGTGCCAGCAGCCAAGATCTGATAAGTGAGCAGTTCTTC
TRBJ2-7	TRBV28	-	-	CASSRTGVAYEQYF	TGTGCCAGCAGCCGGACGGGGGTCGCCTACGAGCAGTACTTC
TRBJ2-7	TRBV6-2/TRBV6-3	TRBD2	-	CASSYGREYIKAEQYF	TGTGCCAGCAGTTACGGGAGGGAGTATATTAAGGCGGAGCAGTACTTC
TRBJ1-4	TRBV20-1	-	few	CSVKNEKLFF	TGCAGTGTCAAAAATGAAAAACTGTTTTTT
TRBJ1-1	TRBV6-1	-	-	CASREQGVGTEAFF	TGTGCCAGCAGGGAACAGGGAGTGGGAACTGAAGCTTTCTTT
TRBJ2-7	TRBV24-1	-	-	CATSARTERTYEQYF	TGTGCCACCAGTGCCCGGACAGAGCGCACCTACGAGCAGTACTTC
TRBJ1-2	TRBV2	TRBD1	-	CASSGTGFDYGYTF	TGTGCCAGCAGTGGGACAGGGTTTGACTATGGCTACACCTTC
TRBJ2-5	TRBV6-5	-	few	CASSYSEGWETQYF	TGTGCCAGCAGTTACTCGGAGGGGTGGGAGACCCAGTACTTC
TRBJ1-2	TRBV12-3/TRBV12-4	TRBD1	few	CASSFSHGQAEGYTF	TGTGCCAGCAGTTTTTCCCATGGACAGGCGGAGGGCTACACCTTC
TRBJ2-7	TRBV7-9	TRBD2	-	CASSYPGGSYEQYF	TGTGCCAGCAGCTACCCGGGAGGTTCCTACGAGCAGTACTTC
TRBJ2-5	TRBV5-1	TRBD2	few	CASSVGTRVGETQYF	TGCGCCAGCAGCGTCGGGACTAGGGTTGGGGAGACCCAGTACTTC